The clone carrying this T cell receptor beta chain was detected only a few times. This sample is part of a study of blood T cells in healthy people across ages. Alongside a J-beta primer mix, a sample-barcoded 5' primer served in a second PCR lasting about 7 to 11 cycles. TCRdb re-called the 5' RACE reads through MiXCR, storing one row per CDR3 protein. The data contain 600,000 or so distinct CDR3 sequences, roughly 48% of them singletons. CDR3 length: 16 amino acids. Germline lookup yields CDR1 DFQATT and CDR2 SNEGSKA (reference sequence). After removal of 0 bases from V and 4 bases from J, the junction contained 7 bases not matched to a gene.

The receptor's source is a man at least 80 years old in good health. Sequenced: blood. The chain joins TRBV20-1 to TRBJ2-3; 10 bases fit TRBD2. CDR3 DNA sequence: TGCAGTGCTAGAGAGTTTCTGAGCGGGAGGGCAGATACGCAGTATTTT. Protein: CSAREFLSGRADTQYF.